These 5 T cell receptor beta chains originate from one sample sequenced in a study of T cell clonotyping in hematopoietic cell transplantation. The time point: recipient sample about 28 days before transplant, after cytoreduction. TCRdb keeps only in-frame clones here, not all; method: immunoSEQ multiplex PCR. The sample includes about 29,000 clones, roughly 80% of them seen just once. Sequences were derived from peripheral blood mononuclear cells, sampled before stem cell transplant. The receptor set was obtained from a young woman with chronic myeloid leukemia. Some clones in this sample may be carry-over from other donors' samples.

CDR3 sequence reads: CASSYKQGNQPQHF. The CDR3 DNA is TGTGCCAGCAGTTATAAACAGGGTAATCAGCCCCAGCATTTT. V is TRBV6-5 and J is TRBJ1-5; tentatively, D is TRBD1 (6 bases). Germline lookup yields CDR1 MNHEY and CDR2 SVGAGI. The CDR3 length is 14 residues. Trimming left V 3 bases short and J 4 bases short, with 10 bases between.

The chain is built from TRBV4-2 and TRBJ2-7, with D tentatively TRBD2 (6 bases). This CDR3 is built from 15 residues. Germline V CDR1 and CDR2: LGHNA, YNFKEQ. Trimming took off 3 bases at V and 6 bases at J, with 18 bases between the two ends. The CDR3 bases are TGTGCCAGCAGCCATGATCTGGCCGGGGGATCCGAGCAGTACTTC. Translated, it gives CASSHDLAGGSEQYF.

This clone was seen a few times. The J gene is TRBJ1-2, the V gene TRBV6-6, with TRBD1 as a possible D gene (5 bases). CDR1 and CDR2 from the germline V gene are MNHNY and SVGAGI (reference sequence). The CDR3 covers 12 residues. Trimming shortened V by 7 bases and J by 2 bases, and 8 bases separated the two germline ends. The CDR3 sequence is CASTDSNYGYTF. The CDR3 nucleotides are TGTGCCAGCACCGACAGCAACTATGGCTACACCTTC.

The genes are TRBV25-1 and TRBJ2-5, with a weak D call TRBD2 (6 bases). V lost 1 base and J lost 7, with 10 bases in between. The length of the CDR3 is 13 residues. Germline CDR1 MGHDK, CDR2 SYGVNS. CDR3 region: CASSESVGGTQYF. Here the CDR3 DNA reads TGTGCCAGCAGTGAATCTGTCGGGGGGACCCAGTACTTC.

This clone appeared once. CDR3 amino acids: CASSTQRGGRETQYF. CDR3 in DNA: TGTGCCAGCAGCACCCAGCGGGGGGGCAGGGAGACCCAGTACTTC. The chain links TRBV7-8 to TRBJ2-5, with 10 bases fitting TRBD2. This CDR3 is built from 15 residues. The junction had 8 bases not matched to a gene; V was cut back by 5 bases and J by 5 bases. Germline values: CDR1 SGHVS, CDR2 FQNEAQ.